This T cell receptor beta chain was captured in a study of cytomegalovirus exposure and HLA in healthy donors. General observations from the study: Later work found most CMV-associated TCR beta chains apparently HLA-restricted. A later analysis linked a missense DCLRE1C variant to TCR beta V- and J-gene trimming. The productive fraction for most TCR beta V segments was about 87% or about 30% in an earlier analysis. In a later analysis, DRB1 alleles had the most associated TCRs; HLA-C alleles the fewest.

Trimming took 4 bases from V and 5 from J, leaving 17 bases between them. CDR1 is MGHRA, CDR2 YSYEKL, per germline. This CDR3 is built from 15 residues. With 60 Vbeta and 13 Jbeta primers, the PCR was carried out. Sequenced by immunoSEQ multiplex PCR; TCRdb stores in-frame clones only, minus some. Among over 100,000 clones listed, roughly 80% were seen once. A remark on this clone: The antigen is not known.

This sequence originates from a man aged 25-40 years in good health and CMV-seropositive. The rearrangement links TRBV4-1 to TRBJ2-5, with a weak D call TRBD2 (7 bases). The sequenced material came from PBMCs. The CDR3 reads CASSPGGRIVETQYF. The DNA for the CDR3 is TGCGCCAGCAGCCCGGGGGGCCGTATCGTTGAGACCCAGTACTTC.